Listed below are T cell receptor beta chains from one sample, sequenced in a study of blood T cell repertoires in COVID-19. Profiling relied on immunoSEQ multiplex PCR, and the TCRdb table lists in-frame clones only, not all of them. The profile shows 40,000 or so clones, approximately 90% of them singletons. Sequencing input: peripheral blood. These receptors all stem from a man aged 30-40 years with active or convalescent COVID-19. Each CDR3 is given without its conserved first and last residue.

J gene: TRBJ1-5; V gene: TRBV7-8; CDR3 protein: ASSSRSDRVSNQPQH
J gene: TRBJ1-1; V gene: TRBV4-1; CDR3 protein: ASSQDLRGMNTEAF
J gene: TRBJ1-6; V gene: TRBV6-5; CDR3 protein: ASSWDWLNSPLH
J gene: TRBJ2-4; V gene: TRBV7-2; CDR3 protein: ASSHKLAGGSNIQY
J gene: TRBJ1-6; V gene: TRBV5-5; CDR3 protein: ASNQGNNSPLH
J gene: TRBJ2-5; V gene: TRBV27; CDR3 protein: ASSFSQRQETQY
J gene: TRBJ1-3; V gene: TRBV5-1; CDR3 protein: ASSQGQTGPGNTIY
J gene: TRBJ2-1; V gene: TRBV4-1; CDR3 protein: ASSQDRAGVYEQF
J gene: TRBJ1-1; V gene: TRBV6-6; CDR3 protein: ASSSWQGKTEAF
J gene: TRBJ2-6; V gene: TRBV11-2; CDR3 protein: ASSIQGTGANVLT
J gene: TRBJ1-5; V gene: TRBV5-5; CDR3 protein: ASSLAPNQPQH
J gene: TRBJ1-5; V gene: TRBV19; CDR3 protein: ASKWVWGGNQPQH
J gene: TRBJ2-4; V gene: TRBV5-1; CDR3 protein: ASSLGTSGGIQY
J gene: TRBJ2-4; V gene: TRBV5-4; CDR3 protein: ASSLDLAGSKNIQY
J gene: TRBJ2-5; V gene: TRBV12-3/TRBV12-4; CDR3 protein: ASSLDSLETQY
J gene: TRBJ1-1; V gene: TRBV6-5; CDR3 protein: ASSLLGGNTEAF
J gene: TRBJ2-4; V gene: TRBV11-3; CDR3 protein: ASSATVAGVAKNIQY
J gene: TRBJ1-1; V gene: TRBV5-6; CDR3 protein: ASSQNDKVFEAF
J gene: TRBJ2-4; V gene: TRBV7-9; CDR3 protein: ASSLALAGLAKNIQY
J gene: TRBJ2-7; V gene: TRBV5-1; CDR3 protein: ASSLVNDRGHEQY
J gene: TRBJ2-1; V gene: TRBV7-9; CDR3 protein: ASSLEPGVEQF
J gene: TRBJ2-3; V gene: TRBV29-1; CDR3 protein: SVSRQGPGDTQY
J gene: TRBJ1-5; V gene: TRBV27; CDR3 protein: ASSPWAGNQPQH
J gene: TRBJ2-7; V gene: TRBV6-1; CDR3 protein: ASSERGYEQY
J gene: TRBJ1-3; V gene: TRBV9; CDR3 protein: ASSAKQGAHSGNTIY
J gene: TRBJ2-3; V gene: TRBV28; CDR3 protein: ASSKTSGTLGDTQY
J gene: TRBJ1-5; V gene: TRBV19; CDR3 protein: ASSISVERRNQPQH